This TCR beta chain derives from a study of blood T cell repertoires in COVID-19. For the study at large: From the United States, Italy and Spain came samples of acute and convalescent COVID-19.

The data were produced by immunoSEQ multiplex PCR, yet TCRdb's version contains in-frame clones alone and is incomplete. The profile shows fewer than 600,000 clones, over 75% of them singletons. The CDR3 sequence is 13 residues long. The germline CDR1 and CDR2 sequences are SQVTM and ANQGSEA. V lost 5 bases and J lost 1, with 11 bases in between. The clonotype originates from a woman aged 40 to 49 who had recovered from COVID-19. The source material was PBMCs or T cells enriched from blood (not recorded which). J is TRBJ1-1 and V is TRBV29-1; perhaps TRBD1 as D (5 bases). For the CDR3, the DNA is TGCAGCGTTACGCTTCAGGGGAACACTGAAGCTTTCTTT. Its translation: CSVTLQGNTEAFF.